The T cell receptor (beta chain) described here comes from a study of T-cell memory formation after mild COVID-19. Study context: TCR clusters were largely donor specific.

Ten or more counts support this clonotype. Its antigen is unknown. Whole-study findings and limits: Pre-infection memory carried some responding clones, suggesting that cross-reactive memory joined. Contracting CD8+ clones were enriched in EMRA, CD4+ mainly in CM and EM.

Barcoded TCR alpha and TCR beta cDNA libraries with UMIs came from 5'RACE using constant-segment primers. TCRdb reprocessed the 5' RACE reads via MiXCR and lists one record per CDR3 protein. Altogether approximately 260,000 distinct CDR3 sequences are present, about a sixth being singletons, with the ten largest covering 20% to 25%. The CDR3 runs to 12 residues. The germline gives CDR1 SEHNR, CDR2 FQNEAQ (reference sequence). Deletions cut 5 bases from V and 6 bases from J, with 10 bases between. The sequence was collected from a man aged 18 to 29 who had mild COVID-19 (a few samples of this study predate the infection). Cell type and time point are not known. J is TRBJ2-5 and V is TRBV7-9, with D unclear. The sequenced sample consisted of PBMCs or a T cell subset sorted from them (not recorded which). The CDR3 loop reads CASSESSKTQYF. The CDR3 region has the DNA TGTGCCAGCAGCGAGTCATCTAAGACCCAGTACTTC.